Each of the 29 T cell receptor beta chains below was sequenced from the same sample in a study of cytotoxic CD8 clonotypes in ibrutinib-treated CLL. Sequencing used immunoSEQ multiplex PCR; TCRdb keeps in-frame clones, though not all of them. The table has 140,000 to 150,000 clones, more than 75% seen once; the top ten hold around 5%. The source was PBMCs, collected after 24 months of ibrutinib treatment. These receptors were collected from a human donor with chronic lymphocytic leukemia.

This clone was counted only a few times. The chain couples TRBV7-6 to TRBJ2-7; 8 bases line up with TRBD1. This CDR3 contains 14 residues. Germline trimming cut 5 bases from V and 6 bases from J; bases unmatched to any gene: 9. Germline V CDR1 and CDR2: SGHVS, FNYEAQ. The CDR3: CASSRMTTGGEQYF. CDR3 sequence (DNA): TGTGCCAGCAGCCGCATGACTACAGGGGGCGAGCAGTACTTC.

The J gene is TRBJ2-1, the V gene TRBV7-3, with 9 positions matching TRBD2. CDR1 and CDR2 (germline): SGHTA, FQGTGA. V was clipped by 5 bases and J by 0 bases; unmatched bases: 11. The CDR3 is made up of 18 amino acids. CDR3 nucleotide sequence: TGTGCCAGCAGCCTCCGACTAGCGGATAGGAGCTCCTACAATGAGCAGTTCTTC. Residues: CASSLRLADRSSYNEQFF.

The chain uses TRBV28 and TRBJ2-7; 10 nucleotides agree with TRBD2. J was trimmed by 6 bases and V by 5 bases; bases with no gene match: 7. The CDR3 runs to 14 residues. Germline assignment: CDR1 MDHEN and CDR2 SYDVKM. The CDR3 here is CASSQAGGAGEQYF. The CDR3 DNA follows: TGTGCCAGCAGTCAAGCGGGAGGGGCGGGCGAGCAGTACTTC.

V and J are TRBV27 and TRBJ2-3, with 9 bases fitting TRBD2. The CDR3 spans 14 residues. With 2 bases clipped from V and 3 bases from J, the junction kept 0 bases outside the gene matches. Per the germline V gene, CDR1 is MNHEY and CDR2 is SMNVEV (reference sequence). The CDR3 is CASSLGLATDTQYF. For the CDR3, the DNA is TGTGCCAGCAGTTTAGGACTAGCGACAGATACGCAGTATTTT.

The chain carries TRBV4-2 and TRBJ2-2, with 8 bases identical to TRBD2. The CDR3 contains 14 residues. V lost 2 bases and J lost 7; bases outside the gene matches: 3. Germline V gene sequence: CDR1 LGHNA, CDR2 YNFKEQ. This CDR3 is CASSQPRGGGELFF. The CDR3 nucleotides read TGTGCCAGCAGCCAACCCCGGGGGGGCGGGGAGCTGTTTTTT.

This clone was picked up a small number of times. The rearrangement uses TRBV2 and TRBJ1-5, with D hard to call. The ends were cut back, 2 bases at V and 1 base at J, with 3 bases in the middle. This CDR3 has 13 amino acids. Germline CDR1 SNHLY, CDR2 FYNNEI. The DNA for the CDR3 is TGTGCCAGCAGTGAACAGAGCAATCAGCCCCAGCATTTT. It yields the protein CASSEQSNQPQHF.

Of note for this clone: The identical CDR3 is also encoded by other nucleotide sequences in the sample. J is TRBJ2-3 and V is TRBV5-8; a possible D gene is TRBD2 (6 bases). Per germline, CDR1 SGHTS and CDR2 YDEGEE. Trimming stripped 4 bases from V and 1 base from J, with 13 bases between. This CDR3 comprises 15 residues. CDR3 loop: CASSPGTGGTDTQYF. The CDR3 DNA reads TGTGCCAGCAGCCCCGGGACTGGTGGCACAGATACGCAGTATTTT.

This chain connects TRBV7-9 to TRBJ2-5, with 14 nucleotides matching TRBD2. Germline values: CDR1 SEHNR, CDR2 FQNEAQ (reference sequence). The CDR3 sequence is 18 residues long. The trim removed 5 bases at V and 4 bases at J, leaving 12 bases unmatched. DNA of the CDR3: TGTGCCAGCAGCCCCGGACTAGCGGGGGGTCGGGGTGGAGAGACCCAGTACTTC. This sequence encodes CASSPGLAGGRGGETQYF.

The chain employs TRBV2 and TRBJ2-7; 10 nucleotides match TRBD1. With 9 bases clipped from V and 4 bases from J, the junction kept 6 bases outside the gene matches. Germline lookup yields CDR1 SNHLY and CDR2 FYNNEI. CDR3 length equals 13 residues. CDR3 nucleotide sequence: TGTGCCAGTCACTGGACAGGGGGTTACGAGCAGTACTTC. This sequence encodes CASHWTGGYEQYF.

This clone has only a few counts. V usage is TRBV27 and J usage is TRBJ1-2; TRBD1 aligns across 9 bases. The germline V gene encodes CDR1 MNHEY and CDR2 SMNVEV (reference sequence). V dropped 8 bases and J dropped 4; count of bases not matched to a gene: 8. There are 14 residues in the CDR3. The CDR3 spells CASGPTGGVYGYTF. CDR3 DNA: TGTGCCAGCGGCCCAACAGGGGGCGTCTATGGCTACACCTTC.

This clone was observed a handful of times. The V and J genes are TRBV7-9 and TRBJ2-3; 9 nucleotides agree with TRBD2. Germline trimming cut 1 base from V and 5 bases from J; bases unmatched to any gene: 10. Per germline, CDR1 SEHNR and CDR2 FQNEAQ (reference sequence). This CDR3 comprises 17 residues. The CDR3, as DNA: TGTGCCAGCAGCTTAGGGGTTAGCGGGGGCCCTGGAGATACGCAGTATTTT. This translates into CASSLGVSGGPGDTQYF.

This chain uses TRBV27 with TRBJ1-2; 8 bases agree with TRBD1. CDR1 MNHEY and CDR2 SMNVEV come from the germline V gene (reference sequence). Unmatched junction bases numbered 4, after V lost 2 bases and J lost 8 bases. This CDR3 spans 13 amino acids. CDR3 DNA: TGTGCCAGCAGTTTAATCGGGGACAGGGGCTACACCTTC. Protein product: CASSLIGDRGYTF.

The chain is built from TRBV7-9 and TRBJ2-7, with no clear D. The length of the CDR3 is 14 residues. Germline V gene lookup returns CDR1 SEHNR and CDR2 FQNEAQ (reference sequence). Trimming removed 2 bases at V and 0 bases at J, with 8 bases between. In DNA form, the CDR3 reads TGTGCCAGCAGCTTAAGGCAGACCTCCTACGAGCAGTACTTC. It specifies CASSLRQTSYEQYF.

The chain combines TRBV5-1 with TRBJ2-7; possibly TRBD1 for D (6 bases). V lost 4 bases to trimming and J lost 0 bases, with 11 bases between them. The germline V gene has CDR1 SGHRS and CDR2 YFSETQ. The CDR3 length is 14 residues. The CDR3 DNA is TGCGCCAGCAGCCCCCGACAGGACTCCTACGAGCAGTACTTC. Translated, it gives CASSPRQDSYEQYF.

The rearrangement joins TRBV19 to TRBJ2-4; 8 bases agree with TRBD2. V lost 9 bases and J lost 1; bases outside the gene matches: 8. Per the germline V gene, CDR1 is LNHDA and CDR2 is SQIVND (reference sequence). CDR3 size: 15 residues. The CDR3 region is CASSPGGAAKNIQYF. The CDR3 DNA reads TGTGCCAGCTCCCCGGGAGGGGCGGCCAAAAACATTCAGTACTTC.

The chain links TRBV15 to TRBJ1-2; a possible D gene is TRBD1 (6 bases). Germline loops: CDR1 LNHNV, CDR2 YYDKDF (reference sequence). The CDR3 covers 12 residues. Trimming left V 3 bases short and J 7 bases short, with 9 bases between. CDR3 nucleotides: TGTGCCACCAGCAGGAACAGGGCTGGCTACACCTTC. Protein: CATSRNRAGYTF.

The V gene is TRBV7-6, the J gene TRBJ2-7; no clear D. CDR1 and CDR2 (germline): SGHVS, FNYEAQ. This CDR3 has 12 residues. The germline V and J ends were trimmed by 5 bases and 3 bases, with 8 bases remaining between them. This CDR3 reads CASSPDGYEQYF. The CDR3 nucleotides read TGTGCCAGCAGCCCTGACGGCTACGAGCAGTACTTC.

V usage is TRBV28 and J usage is TRBJ1-1; D not certain. This CDR3 region has 13 residues. V was trimmed by 6 bases and J by 1 base, leaving 9 bases between them. Germline values: CDR1 MDHEN, CDR2 SYDVKM. The CDR3 spells CASRGTANTEAFF. The CDR3 coding sequence is TGTGCCAGCAGGGGTACGGCGAACACTGAAGCTTTCTTT. Supplemented by reference TRBV28 and TRBJ1-1, the full variable domain reads DVKVTQSSRYLVKRTGEKVFLECVQDMDHENMFWYRQDPGLGLRLIYFSYDVKMKEKGDIPEGYSVSREKKERFSLILESASTNQTSMYLCASRGTANTEAFFGQGTRLTVV.

This clone came up a few times. The genes are TRBV6-6 and TRBJ1-5; possible D gene TRBD1, 5 bases. The germline V gene has CDR1 MNHNY and CDR2 SVGAGI (reference sequence). V lost 4 bases and J lost 7, with 11 bases in between. The CDR3 length is 13 residues. The chain's CDR3 is CASSWDGSQPQHF. DNA for the CDR3: TGTGCCAGCAGTTGGGACGGATCACAGCCCCAGCATTTT.

This clone was observed a handful of times. V is TRBV12-5 and J is TRBJ1-1; no clear D. The CDR3 sequence is 13 residues long. The V gene's germline CDR1 is LGHNT and CDR2 FRNRAP. V lost 1 base, J lost 3 bases, and 6 bases lay in between. This CDR3 is CASGLDSHTEAFF. Here the CDR3 DNA reads TGTGCTAGTGGTTTGGACAGCCACACTGAAGCTTTCTTT.

This chain connects TRBV10-3 to TRBJ2-7; 10 positions match TRBD1. The CDR3 is made up of 15 amino acids. Germline values: CDR1 ENHRY, CDR2 SYGVKD. Germline trimming cut 6 bases from V and 1 base from J; bases unmatched to any gene: 6. The CDR3 region has the DNA TGTGCCATCAGACCGACAGGGGGCCGGTCCTACGAGCAGTACTTC. This translates into CAIRPTGGRSYEQYF.

V is TRBV5-3 and J is TRBJ2-7; the D call may be TRBD1 or TRBD2 (5 bases each). TRBV5-3 is an open reading frame whose function is uncertain. Trimming stripped 8 bases from V and 4 bases from J, with 10 bases between. The CDR3 extends over 11 amino acids. As DNA, the CDR3 is TGTGCCAGCAGCAGGGAGTACGAGCAGTACTTC. It specifies CASSREYEQYF.

The chain links TRBV19 to TRBJ2-3, with TRBD2 identical over 8 bases. The CDR3 consists of 14 residues. Germline V lookup: CDR1 LNHDA, CDR2 SQIVND (reference sequence). V lost 9 bases, J lost 1 base, and 6 bases stayed unmatched. The CDR3: CASQTRGGTDTQYF. In nucleotides, the CDR3 is TGTGCCAGCCAAACGCGGGGGGGCACAGATACGCAGTATTTT.

The J gene is TRBJ2-7, the V gene TRBV7-9; D might be TRBD1 (5 bases). The V and J ends lost 5 bases and 5 bases respectively, with 19 bases between them. This CDR3 comprises 15 residues. CDR1 and CDR2 from the germline V gene are SEHNR and FQNEAQ (reference sequence). Here the CDR3 reads CASSLDWSRANEQYF. CDR3 sequence (DNA): TGTGCCAGCAGCCTAGACTGGTCCAGGGCCAACGAGCAGTACTTC. The whole variable domain, remainder taken from reference TRBV7-9 and TRBJ2-7, is DTGVSQNPRHKITKRGQNVTFRCDPISEHNRLYWYRQTLGQGPEFLTYFQNEAQLEKSRLLSDRFSAERPKGSFSTLEIQRTEQGDSAMYLCASSLDWSRANEQYFGPGTRLTVT.

This chain uses TRBV16 with TRBJ2-1; possible D gene TRBD1, 6 bases. Germline CDR1 KGHSY, CDR2 FQNENV. V lost 3 bases and J 2 bases, leaving 11 bases between the germline ends. The CDR3 totals 15 residues. CDR3 sequence (DNA): TGTGCCAGCAGCCACCAGGGGCCACCCTACAATGAGCAGTTCTTC. As protein: CASSHQGPPYNEQFF.

This clone was seen a few times. The chain links TRBV7-2 to TRBJ2-3; D possibly matches TRBD1 or TRBD2 (5 bases each). V was shortened by 0 bases and J by 9 bases, with 13 bases between the two germline ends. Germline V gene data show CDR1 as SGHTA and CDR2 as FQGNSA. The CDR3 runs 14 residues. In nucleotides, the CDR3 is TGTGCCAGCAGCTTAGCCGGGGCCGGGCCCACGCAGTATTTT. Its protein product is CASSLAGAGPTQYF.

In its sample, this clone was seen a few times. The V gene is TRBV11-2, the J gene TRBJ2-7; TRBD2 agrees at 7 bases. The CDR3 contains 14 residues. Trimming removed 0 bases from V and 9 bases from J; junction bases left unmatched: 8. Looked up from germline, CDR1 is SGHAT and CDR2 is FQNNGV. The CDR3, as DNA: TGTGCCAGCAGCTTAGATAGAATGGGGGGGTGGCAGTACTTC. Amino acid sequence: CASSLDRMGGWQYF. The full variable domain, in which reference TRBV11-2 and TRBJ2-7 provide the parts outside the CDR3, is EAGVAQSPRYKIIEKRQSVAFWCNPISGHATLYWYQQILGQGPKLLIQFQNNGVVDDSQLPKDRFSAERLKGVDSTLKIQPAKLEDSAVYLCASSLDRMGGWQYFGPGTRLTVT.

V gene TRBV15 combines with J gene TRBJ2-2, with a weak D call TRBD1 (5 bases). The length of the CDR3 is 18 residues. Deletions cut 0 bases from V and 0 bases from J, with 14 bases between. From germline, CDR1 is LNHNV and CDR2 YYDKDF (reference sequence). Here the CDR3 DNA reads TGTGCCACCAGCAGAGAGCCCCCTGGGGCGACGAACACCGGGGAGCTGTTTTTT. Protein: CATSREPPGATNTGELFF.

The CDR3 DNA is TGTGCCAGCAGCAGAGGCGAGACCCAAGAGACCCAGTACTTC. It specifies CASSRGETQETQYF. V and J are TRBV7-2 and TRBJ2-5; the D is unclear. Trimming took 5 bases from V and 1 from J, leaving 11 bases between them. The CDR3 has 14 amino acids. The germline CDR1 and CDR2 sequences are SGHTA and FQGNSA.